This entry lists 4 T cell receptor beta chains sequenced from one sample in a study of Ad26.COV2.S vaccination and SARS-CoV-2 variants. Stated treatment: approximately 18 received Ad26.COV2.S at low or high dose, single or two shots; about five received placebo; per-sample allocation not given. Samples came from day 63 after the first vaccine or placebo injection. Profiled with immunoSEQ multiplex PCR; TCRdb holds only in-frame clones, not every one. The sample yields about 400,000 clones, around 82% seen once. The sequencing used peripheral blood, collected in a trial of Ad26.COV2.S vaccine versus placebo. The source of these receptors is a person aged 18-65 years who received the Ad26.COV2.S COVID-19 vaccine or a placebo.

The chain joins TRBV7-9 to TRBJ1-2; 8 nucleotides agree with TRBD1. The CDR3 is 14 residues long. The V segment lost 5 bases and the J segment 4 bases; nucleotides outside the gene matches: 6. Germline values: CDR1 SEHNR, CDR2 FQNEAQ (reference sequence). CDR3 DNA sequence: TGTGCCAGCAGCGCCCAGACAGGGGTCTATGGCTACACCTTC. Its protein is CASSAQTGVYGYTF.

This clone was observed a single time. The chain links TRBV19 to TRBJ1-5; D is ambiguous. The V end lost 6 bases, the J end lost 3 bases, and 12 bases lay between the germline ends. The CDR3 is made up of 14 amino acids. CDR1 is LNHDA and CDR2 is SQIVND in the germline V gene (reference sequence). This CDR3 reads CASRRKGNNQPQHF. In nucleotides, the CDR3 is TGTGCCAGTAGACGAAAAGGAAACAATCAGCCCCAGCATTTT.

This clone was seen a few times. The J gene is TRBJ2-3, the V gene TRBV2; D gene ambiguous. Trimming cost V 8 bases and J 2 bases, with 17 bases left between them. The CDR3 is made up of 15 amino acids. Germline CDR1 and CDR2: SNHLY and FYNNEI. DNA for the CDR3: TGTGCCAGCCTGGTGGGTATGCCATACACAGATACGCAGTATTTT. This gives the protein CASLVGMPYTDTQYF.

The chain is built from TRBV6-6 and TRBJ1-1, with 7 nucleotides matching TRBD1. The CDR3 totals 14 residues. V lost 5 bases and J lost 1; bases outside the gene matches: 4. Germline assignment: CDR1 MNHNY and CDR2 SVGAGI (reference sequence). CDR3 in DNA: TGTGCCAGCAGTGGACAGGCCTCGAACACTGAAGCTTTCTTT. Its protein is CASSGQASNTEAFF.